This T cell receptor (beta chain) stems from a study of OX40 agonist ivuxolimab in advanced cancers. On the study more broadly: It was permissible to have had prior anti-PD-1, anti-PD-L1 or anti-CTLA-4 therapy, and over 35% had some. Three patients showed partial responses: one hepatocellular carcinoma and two cutaneous melanoma cases. General study points: Low levels of normalized T-cell clonal expansion also appeared in some nonresponders.

Sequenced by immunoSEQ multiplex PCR; TCRdb stores in-frame clones only, minus some. The sample records approximately 70,000 clones, approximately 90% being singletons. Researchers took blood at baseline, on cycle 4 day 1, and on cycle 7 day 1. Note on this clone: Its antigen is still unknown.

The input for sequencing was CD4+ or CD8+ T cells sorted from blood, taken in a trial of the OX40 agonist ivuxolimab. This sequence was found in an adult with an advanced solid tumor such as melanoma, head and neck, liver or kidney cancer.

CDR3 sequence (DNA): TGTGCCAGCAGCCTAGACCAGGGGAACTATGGCTACACCTTC. It is translated as CASSLDQGNYGYTF. The rearrangement links TRBV14 to TRBJ1-2; D is perhaps TRBD1 (6 bases). The V and J ends lost 4 bases and 2 bases respectively, with 11 bases between them. Looked up from germline, CDR1 is SGHDN and CDR2 is FVKESK. This CDR3 region has 14 residues.